This T cell receptor (beta chain) was found in a study of T cell responses to AZD1222 COVID-19 vaccine. The study, taken as a whole, reports: No repertoire was sampled before or during the peak T cell response, only after it. After two AZD1222 doses, spike-specific TCR breadth and depth rose versus day 0.

This CDR3 spans 15 amino acids. Trimming pared 8 bases from V and 3 bases from J, leaving 20 bases between. Of note for this clone: The antigen remains unidentified.

Measured with immunoSEQ multiplex PCR; TCRdb has only the in-frame clones, and not every one. Counted here are around 170,000 clones, just over 90% occurring once; the ten biggest clones make up more than 0.75%. V gene TRBV5-3 combines with J gene TRBJ2-5; possibly TRBD1 for D (6 bases). TRBV5-3 is placed among ORFs of uncertain function. The TCR originated in an adult in good health. The sample here was peripheral blood, taken on day 0 of AZD1222 vaccination. CDR3 in DNA: TGTGCCAGCCCGAGTGGGGGCCCTGTGGAAGAGACCCAGTACTTC. Protein product: CASPSGGPVEETQYF.